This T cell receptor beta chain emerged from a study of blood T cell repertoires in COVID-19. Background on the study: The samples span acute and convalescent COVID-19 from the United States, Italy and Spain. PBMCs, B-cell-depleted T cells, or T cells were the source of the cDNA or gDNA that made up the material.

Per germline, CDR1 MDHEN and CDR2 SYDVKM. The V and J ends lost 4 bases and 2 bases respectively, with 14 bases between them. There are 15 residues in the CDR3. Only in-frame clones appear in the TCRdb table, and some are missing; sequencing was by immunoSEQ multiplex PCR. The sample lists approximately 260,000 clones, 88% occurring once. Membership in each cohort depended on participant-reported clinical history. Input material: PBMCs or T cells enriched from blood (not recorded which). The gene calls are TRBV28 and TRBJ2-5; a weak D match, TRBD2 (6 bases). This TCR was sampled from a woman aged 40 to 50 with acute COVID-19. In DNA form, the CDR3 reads TGTGCCAGCAGTTCCGGGGGTAGCGGACAAGAGACCCAGTACTTC. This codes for CASSSGGSGQETQYF.